The next 21 T cell receptor beta chains were all read from a single sample in a study of spatial heterogeneity in lung cancer. TCRdb processed the 5' RACE reads anew with MiXCR; each CDR3 protein has one entry. The table shows approximately 13,000 distinct CDR3 sequences, with about 5% occurring only once. Sample time point: sample taken at primary tumor resection. Unsorted whole RNA from tumor, nontumor lung or frozen PBMC underwent sequencing. The sequenced sample was lung tumor tissue, obtained at surgery. Every receptor here comes from a human donor with early-stage non-small cell lung cancer.

This clonotype was seen at least ten times. Since it is a stray read in a library aimed at alpha chains, this beta chain has a size that is not meaningful. The V gene is TRBV4-2, the J gene TRBJ2-1, with a tentative D call TRBD2 (5 bases). This CDR3 is 13 amino acids long. V was clipped by 0 bases and J by 10 bases, with 10 bases between them. Germline assignment: CDR1 LGHNA and CDR2 YNFKEQ. DNA for the CDR3: TGTGCCAGCAGCCAAGAGGGGAGACCCGAGCAGTTCTTC. Its translation: CASSQEGRPEQFF.

This clonotype occurred many times. This beta chain is an off-target read within a library intended for alpha chains, so its frequency means little. The V call is TRBV28, the J call TRBJ1-5; D might be TRBD1 (5 bases). Per germline, CDR1 MDHEN and CDR2 SYDVKM. The V end lost 3 bases, the J end lost 4 bases, and 10 bases lay between the germline ends. The CDR3 is 14 residues long. This chain's CDR3 is CASSFGGLNQPQHF. CDR3 DNA sequence: TGTGCCAGCAGTTTTGGGGGATTGAATCAGCCCCAGCATTTT.

This clonotype was detected ten times or more. This beta chain is off target for a library built for alpha chains, so its abundance means little. The rearrangement joins TRBV4-3 to TRBJ2-3; D ambiguous. Trimming removed 0 bases from V and 9 bases from J, with 16 bases in between. The CDR3 has 15 residues. The germline CDR1 and CDR2 sequences are LGHNA and YSLEER. The DNA of the CDR3 is TGCGCCAGCAGCCAAGACCCCATACCCTCCCCGACGCAGTATTTT. It encodes CASSQDPIPSPTQYF.

This clonotype appeared many times. A junction end diverges from the germline sequence, so it may reflect a read error. This beta chain is a stray read from a library made for alpha chains; its abundance is not meaningful. The V call is TRBV6-2 or TRBV6-3, the J call TRBJ1-1, with D maybe TRBD1 (6 bases). The CDR3 covers 15 residues. The germline gives CDR1 MNHEY, CDR2 SVGEGT. CDR3 protein: CVSRQKGGLNTEAFF. In DNA, the CDR3 is TGTGTCAGCAGACAAAAAGGGGGTTTGAACACTGAAGCTTTCTTT.

This clonotype was detected many times. A library prepared for alpha chains yielded this beta chain as an off-target read; its size is of little meaning. The rearrangement joins TRBV6-2 or TRBV6-3 to TRBJ1-5; D perhaps matches TRBD1 (5 bases). The germline V gene has CDR1 MNHEY and CDR2 SVGEGT. The CDR3 is 15 amino acids. Trimming took 3 bases from V and 4 from J, leaving 13 bases between them. The CDR3 bases are TGTGCCAGCAGTTATACACCAGGGTTTAATCAGCCCCAGCATTTT. It yields the protein CASSYTPGFNQPQHF.

This clonotype has at least ten counts. Since it is a stray read in a library aimed at alpha chains, this beta chain has a size that is not meaningful. The chain joins TRBV29-1 to TRBJ2-5, with a tentative D call TRBD2 (5 bases). CDR3 length: 13 amino acids. Germline assignment: CDR1 SQVTM and CDR2 ANQGSEA. The V end lost 7 bases, the J end lost 5 bases, and 17 bases lay between the germline ends. The CDR3 sequence is CSGETEWRETQYF. CDR3 in DNA: TGCAGCGGCGAGACCGAATGGAGGGAGACCCAGTACTTC. The full variable domain, its missing parts supplied by reference TRBV29-1 and TRBJ2-5, is SAVISQKPSRDICQRGTSLTIQCQVDSQVTMMFWYRQQPGQSLTLIATANQGSEATYESGFVIDKFPISRPNLTFSTLTVSNMSPEDSSIYLCSGETEWRETQYFGPGTRLLVL.

The table lists this clonotype with many counts. A library made for alpha chains picked up this beta chain off target, so its size means little. V is TRBV5-4 and J is TRBJ2-1, with 7 positions matching TRBD2. CDR1 is SGHNT and CDR2 is YYREEE in the germline V gene (reference sequence). The CDR3 loop spans 15 amino acids. V trimming: 4 bases; J trimming: 6 bases; junction bases outside the gene matches: 10. The CDR3 protein is CASSPSGTTGNEQFF. In DNA, the CDR3 is TGTGCCAGCAGCCCGTCCGGGACTACGGGCAATGAGCAGTTCTTC.

There are many counts of this clonotype. This beta chain came through as a stray read in a library set up for alpha chains, and its size says little. This rearrangement joins TRBV12-5 to TRBJ2-5; TRBD2 matches 7 bases. V trimming: 6 bases; J trimming: 5 bases; junction bases outside the gene matches: 6. Germline CDR1 is LGHNT and CDR2 is FRNRAP. The CDR3 is 13 residues long. CDR3 region: CASGAGPRETQYF. The DNA for the CDR3 is TGTGCTAGTGGAGCGGGGCCTCGTGAGACCCAGTACTTC.

Notes on this clonotype: Found in a library prepared for alpha chains, this beta chain is an off-target read, and its abundance has little meaning. This chain uses TRBV10-3 with TRBJ2-5, with D uncertain. CDR1 and CDR2 from the germline V gene are ENHRY and SYGVKD. Trimming stripped 3 bases from V and 2 bases from J, with 13 bases between. This CDR3 is 15 amino acids long. This CDR3 reads CAISDGGQAQETQYF. CDR3 coding DNA: TGTGCCATCAGTGACGGTGGCCAGGCGCAAGAGACCCAGTACTTC.

This clonotype is medium-sized (0.01 to 0.1%) within its sample. Within a library made for alpha chains, this beta chain is off target, and its count is uninformative. The gene calls are TRBV7-2 and TRBJ2-3; D may be TRBD2 (6 bases). The CDR3 is 14 amino acids. Trimming stripped 5 bases from V and 4 bases from J, with 13 bases between. From germline, CDR1 is SGHTA and CDR2 FQGNSA. For the CDR3, the DNA is TGTGCCAGCAGCAAGACTAGTTTCTCAGATACGCAGTATTTT. This translates into CASSKTSFSDTQYF.

This clonotype was counted at least ten times. Found in a library prepared for alpha chains, this beta chain is an off-target read, and its abundance has little meaning. The V gene is TRBV5-1, the J gene TRBJ1-6; possibly TRBD1 for D (6 bases). V shed 5 bases and J shed 4 bases, with 13 bases lying between them. CDR1 is SGHRS, CDR2 YFSETQ, per germline. The CDR3 loop spans 15 amino acids. The CDR3 DNA sequence: TGCGCCAGCAGGAACGGGACACTTTATAATTCACCCCTCCACTTT. This codes for CASRNGTLYNSPLHF. The entire variable domain, with the rest obtained from reference TRBV5-1 and TRBJ1-6, is as follows: KAGVTQTPRYLIKTRGQQVTLSCSPISGHRSVSWYQQTPGQGLQFLFEYFSETQRNKGNFPGRFSGRQFSNSRSEMNVSTLELGDSALYLCASRNGTLYNSPLHFGNGTRLTVT.

This clonotype was counted between two and nine times. This beta chain slipped into a library made for alpha chains as a stray read, so its size is not meaningful. J is TRBJ2-2 and V is TRBV12-3 or TRBV12-4, with 7 bases identical to TRBD1. V lost 5 bases and J lost 7; bases outside the gene matches: 7. The length of the CDR3 is 14 residues. The chain's CDR3 is CASSLPTGFGELFF. CDR3 in DNA: TGTGCCAGCAGTCTCCCGACAGGGTTCGGGGAGCTGTTTTTT.

This clonotype appeared many times. This beta chain is a stray sequence in a library constructed for alpha chains; its clone size is not meaningful. This chain links TRBV5-1 with TRBJ1-1; the D gene is possibly TRBD1 (6 bases). Germline CDR1 SGHRS, CDR2 YFSETQ. V shed 4 bases and J shed 2 bases, with 15 bases lying between them. This CDR3 has 15 residues. This CDR3 reads CASSITGRPNTEAFF. The DNA for the CDR3 is TGCGCCAGCAGCATAACAGGGCGTCCCAACACTGAAGCTTTCTTT.

By sample share, this clonotype is medium-sized. In a library made to pick up alpha chains, this beta chain is a stray read with a size that means little. This sequence joins TRBV12-3 or TRBV12-4 and TRBJ2-3; tentatively, D is TRBD1 or TRBD2 (5 bases each). The CDR3 is made up of 11 amino acids. With 4 bases removed from V and 6 bases from J, the gap between germline ends came to 5 bases. In DNA form, the CDR3 reads TGTGCCAGCAGTTGGGGGGATACGCAGTATTTT. Translated, it gives CASSWGDTQYF.

This clonotype has only a few counts. This beta chain slipped into a library made for alpha chains as a stray read, so its size is not meaningful. The V gene is TRBV7-9, the J gene TRBJ2-1; 9 bases are shared with TRBD2. Looked up from germline, CDR1 is SEHNR and CDR2 is FQNEAQ (reference sequence). The CDR3 covers 14 residues. After removal of 1 base from V and 14 bases from J, the junction contained 9 bases not matched to a gene. CDR3 residues: CASSLEISGSWKFF. CDR3 bases: TGTGCCAGCAGCTTAGAGATTAGCGGGAGTTGGAAGTTCTTC.

This clonotype was seen many times. The library was prepared for alpha chains; this beta chain is a stray read, so its frequency means little. The chain carries TRBV4-3 and TRBJ2-3, with D tentatively TRBD2 (5 bases). Per the germline V gene, CDR1 is LGHNA and CDR2 is YSLEER. Trimming cost V 0 bases and J 8 bases, with 9 bases left between them. The CDR3 runs 13 residues. CDR3 loop: CASSQERETTQYF. DNA of the CDR3: TGCGCCAGCAGCCAAGAGAGGGAGACTACGCAGTATTTT.

As concerns this clonotype: The size of this beta chain means little, since it is a stray read in a library made for alpha chains. This chain joins TRBV2 and TRBJ2-3; 8 bases fit TRBD1. V gave up 3 bases and J gave up 2 bases; unmatched junction bases: 1. The CDR3 has 14 amino acids. CDR1 SNHLY and CDR2 FYNNEI come from the germline V gene. The chain's CDR3 is CASSEDRATDTQYF. The CDR3 bases are TGTGCCAGCAGTGAGGACAGGGCCACAGATACGCAGTATTTT. Full variable domain (remainder filled in from reference TRBV2 and TRBJ2-3): EPEVTQTPSHQVTQMGQEVILRCVPISNHLYFYWYRQILGQKVEFLVSFYNNEISEKSEIFDDQFSVERPDGSNFTLKIRSTKLEDSAMYFCASSEDRATDTQYFGPGTRLTVL.

This clonotype was recorded at least ten times. The library was built for alpha chains, so this beta chain is an off-target read and its size means little. The CDR3 is CASSLTWEKLFF. In DNA, the CDR3 is TGTGCCAGCAGTTTGACGTGGGAAAAACTGTTTTTT. V is TRBV12-3 or TRBV12-4 and J is TRBJ1-4; D gene ambiguous. V dropped 3 bases and J dropped 8 bases, with 7 bases sitting between them. This CDR3 is built from 12 residues.

This clonotype was detected ten times or more. This beta chain came through as a stray read in a library set up for alpha chains, and its size says little. The rearrangement uses TRBV10-3 and TRBJ1-1; D perhaps matches TRBD1 (5 bases). This CDR3 is 12 amino acids long. Trimming removed 7 bases from V and 7 bases from J, with 13 bases in between. The V gene's germline CDR1 is ENHRY and CDR2 SYGVKD. The CDR3 nucleotides are TGTGCCATCACCAGGGCCGAAGGTGAAGCTTTCTTT. This translates into CAITRAEGEAFF.

At least ten counts were recorded for this clonotype. This beta chain is a stray read from a library made for alpha chains; its abundance is not meaningful. CDR3 sequence (DNA): TGTGCCAGCAGCGAGGCCGGACAGGGGGTAGAGCCCCAGCATTTT. This gives the protein CASSEAGQGVEPQHF. This rearrangement joins TRBV9 to TRBJ1-5; 10 nucleotides align to TRBD1. Germline V CDR1 and CDR2: SGDLS, YYNGEE. The CDR3 length is 15 residues. Trimming at V came to 3 bases and at J to 8 bases, leaving 8 bases not matched to a gene.

This clonotype was recorded at least ten times. This beta chain represents an off-target read in a library built for alpha chains; its size is of limited meaning. The chain has TRBV14 and TRBJ1-4; unclear D gene. V was shortened by 3 bases and J by 7 bases, with 9 bases between the two germline ends. This CDR3 spans 13 amino acids. Germline CDR1 and CDR2: SGHDN and FVKESK. The CDR3 DNA reads TGTGCCAGCAGCCACCTCCCTGGTGAAAAACTGTTTTTT. Encoded protein: CASSHLPGEKLFF. Full variable domain (outside the CDR3, taken from reference TRBV14 and TRBJ1-4): EAGVTQFPSHSVIEKGQTVTLRCDPISGHDNLYWYRRVMGKEIKFLLHFVKESKQDESGMPNNRFLAERTGGTYSTLKVQPAELEDSGVYFCASSHLPGEKLFFGSGTQLSVL.